This T cell receptor beta chain was recovered during a study of cytomegalovirus exposure and HLA in healthy donors. The study, taken as a whole, reports: According to a subsequent analysis, TCR clusters identified in the first cohort showed a tendency to co-occur across the approximately 120 validation repertoires.

This clone was detected a few times. The antigen remains undetermined. The CDR3 is made up of 16 amino acids. The table came from immunoSEQ multiplex PCR; TCRdb's copy has only in-frame clones and leaves some out. The data hold under 200,000 clones, with 86% observed a single time. The receptor was derived from a woman younger than 30 in good health and CMV-seronegative. This chain connects TRBV21-1 to TRBJ2-7; TRBD1, the D gene given by the table, was not confirmed from the DNA. TRBV21-1 is tagged as a pseudogene. The sequencing sample was made of PBMCs. CDR3 DNA: TGTGCCAGCTTTCCGGGGGCCGGGACAGAATACTACGAGCAGTACTTC. As protein: CASFPGAGTEYYEQYF.